This T cell receptor beta chain was profiled in a study of T cells in Graves' hyperthyroidism and ophthalmopathy. Comments on this clonotype: Its antigen is as yet unknown.

Amplification yielded TCR beta CDR3 regions, with RNA transcripts as the source. The HTBI primer set drove a first-round RT-PCR of the TCR CDR3. TCRdb re-derived calls from the multiplex PCR reads in MiXCR, one entry per CDR3 protein. The sample lists a few hundred thousand distinct CDR3 sequences, 46% occurring once. Study-level findings and limits: Ophthalmopathy prediction by the model preceded onset by a median about 6.8 months. In the blood, most expanded thyroid clonotypes above 0.001 appeared as well.

Unmatched junction bases numbered 7, after V lost 4 bases and J lost 3 bases. CDR1 SEHNR and CDR2 FQNEAQ come from the germline V gene (reference sequence). CDR3 length: 15 residues. This chain uses TRBV7-9 with TRBJ2-7; 9 bases align to TRBD2. The source material was peripheral blood or thyroid tissue (not recorded which). The receptor's source is an adult woman with Graves' disease, either hyperthyroidism or ophthalmopathy (not recorded which). The CDR3 protein is CASSWGGLANYEQYF. The DNA of the CDR3 is TGTGCCAGCAGCTGGGGGGGACTAGCTAACTACGAGCAGTACTTC.